Presented here are 7 T cell receptor beta chains from one specimen sequenced in a study of identical twins. TCRdb called the 5' RACE reads again in MiXCR, with one record for every CDR3 protein. The sample contains 450,000 or so distinct CDR3 sequences, about 14% of which appear only once. These data are also associated with another study on yellow fever vaccine responses in identical twins.

The sample consisted of CD4+ T cells sorted from blood. Receptors originate from a woman aged 18-29 years in good health.

This clonotype was picked up a small number of times. The chain carries TRBV7-9 and TRBJ2-7; D is ambiguous. Trimming cost V 0 bases and J 7 bases, with 7 bases left between them. Per germline, CDR1 SEHNR and CDR2 FQNEAQ (reference sequence). The CDR3 is 12 residues long. The CDR3 sequence: CASSLAAAEQYF. CDR3 nucleotides: TGTGCCAGCAGCTTAGCGGCAGCAGAGCAGTACTTC.

This clonotype was seen a handful of times. The V gene is TRBV9, the J gene TRBJ2-3; 7 bases fit TRBD2. The CDR3 covers 16 residues. The germline V gene has CDR1 SGDLS and CDR2 YYNGEE. V shed 1 base and J 3 bases; nucleotides not matched to a gene: 8. As DNA, the CDR3 is TGTGCCAGCAGCGTACGGCCCGGGGGGAGAACAGATACGCAGTATTTT. This translates into CASSVRPGGRTDTQYF.

This clonotype was counted only a few times. This chain links TRBV24-1 with TRBJ2-1; D is unresolved. V dropped 4 bases and J dropped 2 bases, with 14 bases sitting between them. Germline loops: CDR1 KGHDR, CDR2 SFDVKD. The CDR3 length is 16 residues. For the CDR3, the DNA is TGTGCCACCAGTGACCCGGACCAGTCCGCCTACAATGAGCAGTTCTTC. It encodes CATSDPDQSAYNEQFF.

The chain links TRBV7-9 to TRBJ2-5; a possible D gene is TRBD1 (6 bases). The CDR3 is 13 amino acids. From germline, CDR1 is SEHNR and CDR2 FQNEAQ (reference sequence). Trimming cost V 5 bases and J 4 bases, with 11 bases left between them. The CDR3 DNA reads TGTGCCAGCAGCCCAGGGGTAGCAGAGACCCAGTACTTC. Protein sequence: CASSPGVAETQYF.

This clonotype turned up a few times. The gene calls are TRBV6-1 and TRBJ2-1; 7 bases align to TRBD2. CDR1 is MNHNS and CDR2 is SASEGT in the germline V gene. Trimming removed 11 bases from V and 2 bases from J; junction bases left unmatched: 9. The CDR3 length is 14 residues. Here the CDR3 DNA reads TGTGCCGGGAAAAGCGGGACTACCTACAATGAGCAGTTCTTC. Translating it yields CAGKSGTTYNEQFF.

This clonotype was seen a handful of times. CDR3: CASRWAGQGSNEQYF. The CDR3 DNA sequence: TGTGCCAGCAGATGGGCCGGACAGGGTTCGAACGAGCAGTACTTC. The chain recombines TRBV6-2 or TRBV6-3 with TRBJ2-7; 8 nucleotides agree with TRBD1. The CDR3 consists of 15 residues. Germline trimming cut 6 bases from V and 5 bases from J; bases unmatched to any gene: 12. Germline V gene lookup returns CDR1 MNHEY and CDR2 SVGEGT.

The chain combines TRBV7-6 with TRBJ2-2, with D maybe TRBD2 (6 bases). Germline V gene lookup returns CDR1 SGHVS and CDR2 FNYEAQ. The CDR3 covers 14 residues. V lost 4 bases to trimming and J lost 7 bases, with 13 bases between them. The CDR3, as DNA: TGTGCCAGCAGCTCAGAGGAGGGAGTCGGGGAGCTGTTTTTT. Protein product: CASSSEEGVGELFF.